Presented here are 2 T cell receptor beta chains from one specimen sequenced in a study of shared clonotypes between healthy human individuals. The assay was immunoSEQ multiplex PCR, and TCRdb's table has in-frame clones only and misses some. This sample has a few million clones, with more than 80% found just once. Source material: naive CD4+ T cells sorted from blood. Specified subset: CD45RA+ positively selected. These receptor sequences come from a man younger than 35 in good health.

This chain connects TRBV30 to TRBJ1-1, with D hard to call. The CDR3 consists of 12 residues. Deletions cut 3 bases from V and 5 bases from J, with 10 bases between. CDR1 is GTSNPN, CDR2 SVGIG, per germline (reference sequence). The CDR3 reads CAWSRSGTEAFF. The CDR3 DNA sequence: TGTGCCTGGAGCCGCTCGGGGACTGAAGCTTTCTTT.

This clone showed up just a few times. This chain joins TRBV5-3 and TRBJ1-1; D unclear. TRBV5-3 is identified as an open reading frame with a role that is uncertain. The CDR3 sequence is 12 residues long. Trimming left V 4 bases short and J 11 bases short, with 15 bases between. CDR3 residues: CARSLTPIWAFF. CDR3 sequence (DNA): TGTGCCAGAAGCCTGACCCCCATTTGGGCTTTCTTT.